These T cell receptor beta chains were read from a single sample in a study of blood T cells in healthy people across ages. TCRdb reanalysed the 5' RACE reads using MiXCR and keeps one entry per CDR3 protein. Here the sample spans approximately 800,000 distinct CDR3 sequences, about 48% being singletons. The sequenced material came from blood. The source is an elderly man in good health. The CDR3 runs from the conserved cysteine through the conserved F or W. Each record gives: D gene, V gene, clone size, J gene, CDR3 DNA, CDR3 protein. The D gene is left open where the match is weak. Size tells how often a clone was seen (once, few, many) or the class of an expanded clone, and some rows leave it out.

NA,TRBV3-1,few,TRBJ2-7,TGTGCCAGCAGCCAAGTCCGTTCCTACGAGCAGTACTTC,CASSQVRSYEQYF
TRBD1,TRBV15,NA,TRBJ1-1,TGTGCCACCAGCAAACAGGACAGGGTGAACACTGAAGCTTTCTTT,CATSKQDRVNTEAFF
NA,TRBV27,NA,TRBJ2-7,TGTGCCAGCAGTTTTTTTGGGGGGAACTACGAGCAGTACTTC,CASSFFGGNYEQYF
TRBD1,TRBV20-1,many,TRBJ2-7,TGCAGTGCTAGAGATCGACAGGGGGTGGGAGGACCCTCCTACGAGCAGTACTTC,CSARDRQGVGGPSYEQYF
NA,TRBV6-5,NA,TRBJ2-7,TGTGCCAGCAGTTACGCGGCGGCTTCCTACGAGCAGTACTTC,CASSYAAASYEQYF
NA,TRBV27,few,TRBJ1-6,TGTGCCAGCAGTTCCACACTTCTGACGAGACAGAGAACACCCCTCCACTTT,CASSSTLLTRQRTPLHF
TRBD1,TRBV27,NA,TRBJ2-6,TGTGCCAGCAGCTCCGGGACAGGGTCTGGGGCCAACGTCCTGACTTTC,CASSSGTGSGANVLTF
TRBD1,TRBV7-9,NA,TRBJ1-6,TGTGCCAGCAGCTTAAAGGGGACAGCCAATAATTCACCCCTCCACTTT,CASSLKGTANNSPLHF
TRBD2,TRBV12-3/TRBV12-4,few,TRBJ2-3,TGTGCCAGCAGAAGCGGGAGGATAAATACGCAGTATTTT,CASRSGRINTQYF
TRBD1,TRBV10-3,few,TRBJ1-2,TGTGCCATCAGTCCGTCAGGGGGCGGTGGCTATGGCTACACCTTC,CAISPSGGGGYGYTF
TRBD2,TRBV3-1,once,TRBJ2-1,TGTGCCAGCAGCCAAGAGGCTAGCGGCGCTGAGCAGTTCTTC,CASSQEASGAEQFF